The clone carrying this T cell receptor beta chain was counted ten times or more. Its antigen is still unknown. This sample stems from a study of T-cell reconstitution after alpha-beta-depleted transplantation in children. The study's findings and limits: Roughly two months post-transplant, alpha-beta T cells reportedly originated from several hundred graft clones that had expanded. At one year after transplant, newly produced T cells mostly accounted for T-cell counts and diversity. The high TCRbeta diversity at day 60 in some patients came from surviving recipient T cells and thymic progenitors.

As it was prepared, the TCRbeta library received unique molecular identifiers. TCRdb reanalysed the PCR reads using MiXCR and keeps one entry per CDR3 protein. The sample lists under 850,000 distinct CDR3 sequences; about an eighth were seen once. The starting material was PBMCs, obtained before TCRalphabeta/CD19-depleted stem cell transplant. This clonotype was sampled from a girl aged 2-10 years with congenital amegakaryocytic thrombocytopenia, due to receive a stem cell transplant.

The CDR3 coding sequence is TGCGCCAGCTCGGACTCAGGGTATTCTGAAAAACTGTTTTTT. Amino acids: CASSDSGYSEKLFF. The genes are TRBV4-1 and TRBJ1-4; D is perhaps TRBD1 (5 bases). Germline loops: CDR1 MGHRA, CDR2 YSYEKL. The CDR3 has 14 amino acids. Trimming removed 8 bases from V and 7 bases from J, with 17 bases in between.